This TCR beta chain was captured in a study of Graves' ophthalmopathy and Graves' hyperthyroidism. Notes on the study in general: Distinction of ophthalmopathy from stable hyperthyroidism by a 13-signature model reached 87.88% sensitivity and 75% to 84% specificity. Blood also carried most expanded thyroid clonotypes exceeding 0.001 frequency.

Amplification of the TCR beta CDR3 regions used RNA transcripts (as template). HTBI primers served in a first-round RT-PCR, which a second-round multiplex PCR followed. TCRdb re-derived calls from the multiplex PCR reads in MiXCR, one entry per CDR3 protein. The profile shows around 1.1 million distinct CDR3 sequences, less than 45% of them singletons. To note about this clonotype: What it binds is not known. One end of the junction varies from germline; a read error may be responsible.

The CDR3 runs 15 residues. Symptoms, serum thyroxine and TRAb, thyroid ultrasound, and orbital computed tomography formed the diagnostic basis. This receptor was taken from an adult man with Graves' hyperthyroidism. Sequenced sample: peripheral blood or thyroid tissue (not recorded which). The rearrangement links TRBV12-3 or TRBV12-4 to TRBJ1-3; 8 bases fit TRBD1. This chain's CDR3 is CASSPKVETGAWKNF. CDR3 sequence (DNA): TGTGCCAGCAGTCCTAAGGTTGAGACAGGGGCTTGGAAAAATTTT.